The 19 T cell receptor beta chains given below trace back to one sample, sequenced in a study of T cell responses to AZD1222 COVID-19 vaccine. Method: immunoSEQ multiplex PCR; TCRdb's copy keeps in-frame clones and lacks some. The table shows some 110,000 clones, with 80% to 85% occurring only once. Sequencing was performed on peripheral blood, taken on day 0 of AZD1222 vaccination. The receptors here all came from an adult in good health.

The J gene is TRBJ2-7, the V gene TRBV9; 7 bases map to TRBD2. Germline values: CDR1 SGDLS, CDR2 YYNGEE. The CDR3 is 18 amino acids. The junction had 16 bases not matched to a gene; V was cut back by 4 bases and J by 0 bases. Here the CDR3 DNA reads TGTGCCAGCAGCAAAACAGTGGCCGGCGGGAGCGGCTCCTACGAGCAGTACTTC. This translates into CASSKTVAGGSGSYEQYF.

The CDR3 loop is CASSYLGTTTGYTF. The CDR3, as DNA: TGTGCCAGCAGTTACTTGGGGACGACGACAGGCTACACCTTC. The chain is built from TRBV6-5 and TRBJ1-2, with D possibly TRBD1 on 5 matching bases. CDR1 is MNHEY and CDR2 is SVGAGI in the germline V gene. Trimming took 1 base from V and 8 from J, leaving 14 bases between them. CDR3 length: 14 amino acids.

V usage is TRBV7-9 and J usage is TRBJ1-3; no firm D call. Germline V gene sequence: CDR1 SEHNR, CDR2 FQNEAQ (reference sequence). Trimming cost V 5 bases and J 1 base, with 12 bases left between them. The CDR3 is 15 amino acids. CDR3 coding DNA: TGTGCCAGCAGCCTCCTGTCGGGATCTGGAAACACCATATATTTT. Encoded protein: CASSLLSGSGNTIYF. Full variable domain (outside the CDR3, taken from reference TRBV7-9 and TRBJ1-3): DTGVSQNPRHKITKRGQNVTFRCDPISEHNRLYWYRQTLGQGPEFLTYFQNEAQLEKSRLLSDRFSAERPKGSFSTLEIQRTEQGDSAMYLCASSLLSGSGNTIYFGEGSWLTVV.

The chain is built from TRBV5-1 and TRBJ1-5, with TRBD1 matching 10 bases. The J segment lost 4 bases and the V segment lost 4 bases, leaving 2 bases of the junction unmatched. Germline loops: CDR1 SGHRS, CDR2 YFSETQ. This CDR3 contains 14 residues. In DNA, the CDR3 is TGCGCCAGCAGCGCGGGACAGGGGAATCAGCCCCAGCATTTT. Translated: CASSAGQGNQPQHF.

The chain employs TRBV9 and TRBJ2-2; D is unresolved. CDR1 and CDR2 (germline): SGDLS, YYNGEE. V was trimmed by 4 bases and J by 2 bases, leaving 12 bases between them. The CDR3 consists of 15 residues. CDR3 residues: CASSPPQSNTGELFF. The CDR3 region has the DNA TGTGCCAGCAGCCCCCCCCAGAGCAACACCGGGGAGCTGTTTTTT.

J is TRBJ1-1 and V is TRBV2; no clear D gene. Germline V CDR1 and CDR2: SNHLY, FYNNEI. Deletions cut 6 bases from V and 5 bases from J, with 19 bases between. The CDR3 totals 15 residues. The CDR3 loop reads CASSGPNLGGTEAFF. For the CDR3, the DNA is TGTGCCAGCAGCGGCCCCAACTTAGGCGGGACTGAAGCTTTCTTT.

The V and J genes are TRBV2 and TRBJ1-2; no reliable D call. With 5 bases removed from V and 3 bases from J, the gap between germline ends came to 13 bases. Germline CDR1 reads SNHLY; CDR2 reads FYNNEI. The length of the CDR3 is 14 residues. DNA of the CDR3: TGTGCCAGCAGTACAGCCTTTAGCGACTATGGCTACACCTTC. This gives the protein CASSTAFSDYGYTF.

The count of this clone is one. This chain connects TRBV28 to TRBJ2-7, with 13 bases that match TRBD2. The CDR3 covers 18 residues. J gave up 4 bases and V 6 bases, and 15 bases lay outside the gene matches. The V gene's germline CDR1 is MDHEN and CDR2 SYDVKM. CDR3 loop: CASSPPETGTSGIYEQYF. DNA for the CDR3: TGTGCCAGCAGCCCCCCAGAGACCGGGACTAGCGGGATTTACGAGCAGTACTTC.

The chain uses TRBV5-8 and TRBJ2-4; 11 bases map to TRBD2. Germline V gives CDR1 SGHTS, CDR2 YDEGEE. J gave up 5 bases and V 3 bases, and 4 bases lay outside the gene matches. The CDR3 spans 15 residues. CDR3 amino acids: CASSYSGRAENIQYF. The CDR3 coding sequence is TGTGCCAGCAGCTATAGCGGGAGGGCCGAAAACATTCAGTACTTC.

This CDR3 reads CASSPSDREQFF. For the CDR3, the DNA is TGTGCCAGCTCACCATCCGATCGGGAGCAGTTCTTC. This chain joins TRBV18 and TRBJ2-1; D unclear. CDR3 length: 12 amino acids. Germline V CDR1 and CDR2: KGHSH, LQKENI. The V gene lost 2 bases and the J gene lost 10 bases, with 9 bases spanning the gap.

The CDR3 DNA follows: TGTGCCAGCAGCCCCTCGTCAGGGAACACCGGGGAGCTGTTTTTT. Encoded protein: CASSPSSGNTGELFF. The chain carries TRBV7-3 and TRBJ2-2; no clear D. The germline gives CDR1 SGHTA, CDR2 FQGTGA. CDR3 length: 15 amino acids. V shed 5 bases and J shed 1 base, with 11 bases lying between them.

V is TRBV6-5 and J is TRBJ2-7, with D uncertain. V lost 2 bases, J lost 2 bases, and 10 bases lay in between. Germline V gene lookup returns CDR1 MNHEY and CDR2 SVGAGI. The CDR3 is 14 amino acids. CDR3 bases: TGTGCCAGCAGTTACGGTGGGTCAACCTACGAGCAGTACTTC. This encodes CASSYGGSTYEQYF.

In the case of this clone: At one end, the junction sequence differs from germline, possibly due to a read error. This chain connects TRBV28 to TRBJ2-1; 10 bases are shared with TRBD2. The germline V gene encodes CDR1 MDHEN and CDR2 SYDVKM. The length of the CDR3 is 14 residues. Here the CDR3 reads CASILSGRVNEQFF. As DNA, the CDR3 is TGTGCCAGCATTTTAAGCGGGAGGGTCAATGAGCAGTTCTTC.

This chain connects TRBV7-2 to TRBJ1-2; D perhaps matches TRBD1 (5 bases). Germline-derived CDR1 and CDR2 are SGHTA and FQGNSA. The CDR3 has 13 residues. Trimming removed 4 bases at V and 3 bases at J, with 9 bases between. CDR3 bases: TGTGCCAGCAGCTCCCCCAGGGACTATGGCTACACCTTC. This sequence encodes CASSSPRDYGYTF.

The chain has TRBV4-1 and TRBJ2-3; D is undetermined. The CDR3 is 14 amino acids. Germline values: CDR1 MGHRA, CDR2 YSYEKL. V lost 4 bases and J 5 bases, leaving 13 bases between the germline ends. CDR3 nucleotide sequence: TGCGCCAGCAGCCTTCCGGACCTTCGAGATACGCAGTATTTT. Translation: CASSLPDLRDTQYF.

The rearrangement uses TRBV19 and TRBJ2-1; D not resolved. The germline V and J ends were trimmed by 4 bases and 5 bases, with 15 bases remaining between them. Germline V CDR1 and CDR2: LNHDA, SQIVND (reference sequence). This CDR3 has 15 residues. The CDR3 nucleotides are TGTGCCAGTAGTACCGCCCTGACTGGAAACAATGAGCAGTTCTTC. Translation gives CASSTALTGNNEQFF. Supplemented by reference TRBV19 and TRBJ2-1, the full variable domain reads DGGITQSPKYLFRKEGQNVTLSCEQNLNHDAMYWYRQDPGQGLRLIYYSQIVNDFQKGDIAEGYSVSREKKESFPLTVTSAQKNPTAFYLCASSTALTGNNEQFFGPGTRLTVL.

The chain links TRBV24-1 to TRBJ2-3; no firm D call. This CDR3 has 11 amino acids. V shed 3 bases and J shed 7 bases, with 4 bases lying between them. From germline, CDR1 is KGHDR and CDR2 SFDVKD. The CDR3 reads CATSDRYTQYF. The CDR3 DNA follows: TGTGCCACCAGTGATAGATATACGCAGTATTTT.

The chain has TRBV3-1 (or the pseudogene TRBV3-2) and TRBJ2-3; TRBD2 might be the D (5 bases). Trimming shortened V by 0 bases and J by 6 bases, and 7 bases separated the two germline ends. This CDR3 is 13 amino acids long. Per germline, CDR1 LGHDT and CDR2 YNNKEL (reference sequence). The CDR3 DNA follows: TGTGCCAGCAGCCAAGACGGAGGCGATACGCAGTATTTT. Translated, it gives CASSQDGGDTQYF.

This clone was observed once. V is TRBV29-1 and J is TRBJ1-3; D call uncertain. V gave up 7 bases and J gave up 3 bases, with 13 bases separating them. The length of the CDR3 is 13 residues. Germline V CDR1 and CDR2: SQVTM, ANQGSEA. The CDR3 here is CSAEENIGNTIYF. CDR3 nucleotide sequence: TGCAGCGCCGAGGAGAATATTGGAAACACCATATATTTT.